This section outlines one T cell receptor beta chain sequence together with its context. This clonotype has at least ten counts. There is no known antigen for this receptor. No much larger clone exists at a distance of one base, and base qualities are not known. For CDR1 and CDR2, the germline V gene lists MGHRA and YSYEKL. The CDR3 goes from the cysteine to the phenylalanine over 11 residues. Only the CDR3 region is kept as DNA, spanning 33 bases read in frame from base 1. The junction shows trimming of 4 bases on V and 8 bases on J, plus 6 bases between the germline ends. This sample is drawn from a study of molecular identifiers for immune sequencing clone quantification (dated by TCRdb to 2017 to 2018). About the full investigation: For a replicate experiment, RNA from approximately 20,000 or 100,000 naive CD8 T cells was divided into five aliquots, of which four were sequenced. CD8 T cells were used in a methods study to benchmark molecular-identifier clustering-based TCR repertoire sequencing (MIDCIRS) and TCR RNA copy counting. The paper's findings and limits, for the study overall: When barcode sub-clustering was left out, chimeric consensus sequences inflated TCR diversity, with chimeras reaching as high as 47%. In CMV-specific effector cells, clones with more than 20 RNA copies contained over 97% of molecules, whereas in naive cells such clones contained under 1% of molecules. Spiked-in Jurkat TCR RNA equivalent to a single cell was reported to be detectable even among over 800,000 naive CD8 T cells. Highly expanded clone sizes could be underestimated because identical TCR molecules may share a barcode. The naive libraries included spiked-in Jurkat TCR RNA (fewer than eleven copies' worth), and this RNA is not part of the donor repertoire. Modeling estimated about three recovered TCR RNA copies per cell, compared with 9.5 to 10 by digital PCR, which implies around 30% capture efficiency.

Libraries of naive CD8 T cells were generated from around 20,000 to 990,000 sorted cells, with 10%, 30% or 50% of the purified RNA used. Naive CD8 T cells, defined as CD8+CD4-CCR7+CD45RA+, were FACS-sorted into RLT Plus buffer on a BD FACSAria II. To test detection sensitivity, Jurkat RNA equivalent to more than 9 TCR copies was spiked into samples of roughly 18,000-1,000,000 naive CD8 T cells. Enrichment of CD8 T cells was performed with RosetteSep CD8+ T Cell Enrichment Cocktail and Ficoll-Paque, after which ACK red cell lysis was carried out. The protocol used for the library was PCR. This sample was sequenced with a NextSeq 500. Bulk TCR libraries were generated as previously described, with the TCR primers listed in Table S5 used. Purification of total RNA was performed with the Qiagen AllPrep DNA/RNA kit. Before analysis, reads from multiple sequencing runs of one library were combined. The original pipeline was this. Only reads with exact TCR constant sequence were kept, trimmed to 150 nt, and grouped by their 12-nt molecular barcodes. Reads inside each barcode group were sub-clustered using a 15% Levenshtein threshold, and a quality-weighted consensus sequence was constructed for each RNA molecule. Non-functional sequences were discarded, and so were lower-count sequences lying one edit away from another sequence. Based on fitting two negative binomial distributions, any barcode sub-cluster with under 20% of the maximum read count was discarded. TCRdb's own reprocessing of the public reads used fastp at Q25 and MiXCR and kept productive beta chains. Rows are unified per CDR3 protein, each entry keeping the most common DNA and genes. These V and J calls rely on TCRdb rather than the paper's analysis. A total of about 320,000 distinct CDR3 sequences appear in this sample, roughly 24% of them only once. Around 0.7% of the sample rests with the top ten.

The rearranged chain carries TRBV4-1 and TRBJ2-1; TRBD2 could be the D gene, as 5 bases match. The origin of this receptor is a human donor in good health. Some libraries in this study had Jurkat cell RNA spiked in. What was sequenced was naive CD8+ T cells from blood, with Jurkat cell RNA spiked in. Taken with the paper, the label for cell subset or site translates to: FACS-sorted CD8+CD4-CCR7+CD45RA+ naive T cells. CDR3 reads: CASSRRDEQFF. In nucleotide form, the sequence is TGCGCCAGCAGCCGGCGGGATGAGCAGTTCTTC.